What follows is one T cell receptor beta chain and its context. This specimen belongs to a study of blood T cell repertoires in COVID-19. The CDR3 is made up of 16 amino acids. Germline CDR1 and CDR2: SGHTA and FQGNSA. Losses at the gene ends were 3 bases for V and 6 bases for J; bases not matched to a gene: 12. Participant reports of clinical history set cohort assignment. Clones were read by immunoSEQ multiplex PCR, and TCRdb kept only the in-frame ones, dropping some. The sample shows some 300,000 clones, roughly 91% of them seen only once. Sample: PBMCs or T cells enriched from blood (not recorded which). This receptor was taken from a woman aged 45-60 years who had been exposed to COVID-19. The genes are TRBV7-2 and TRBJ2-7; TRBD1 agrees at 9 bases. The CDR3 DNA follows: TGTGCCAGCAGCTTGGGCCCCGACAGGGGGGCTCGCGAGCAGTACTTC. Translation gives CASSLGPDRGAREQYF.